Listed below are T cell receptor beta chains from one sample, sequenced in a study of blood T cell repertoires in COVID-19. Measured with immunoSEQ multiplex PCR; TCRdb has only the in-frame clones, and not every one. Among about 200,000 clones listed, approximately 86% were seen once. Sequencing was performed on peripheral blood. These receptors were taken from a man aged 35-49 years with acute or convalescent COVID-19. CDR3s include the opening cysteine and the closing phenylalanine or tryptophan. Fields, in order: V gene, clone size, J gene, D gene, CDR3 length, CDR3 protein, CDR3 DNA. D genes are given only for firm matches. Clone size is shown for a subset of rows, as once, few, many or a class of expanded clone.

TRBV7-2,once,TRBJ2-1,TRBD1,15,CASSPQGSSYNEQFF,TGTGCCAGCAGTCCACAGGGGAGCTCCTACAATGAGCAGTTCTTC
TRBV27,-,TRBJ1-1,-,14,CASSLQMMNTEAFF,TGTGCCAGCAGTTTACAGATGATGAACACTGAAGCTTTCTTT
TRBV7-9,once,TRBJ2-5,-,13,CASSPGTAETQYF,TGTGCCAGCAGCCCGGGGACTGCAGAGACCCAGTACTTC
TRBV25-1,once,TRBJ1-4,-,17,CASSESREVGLNEKLFF,TGTGCCAGCAGTGAAAGTAGAGAAGTCGGACTTAATGAAAAACTGTTTTTT
TRBV30,-,TRBJ1-2,-,14,CAWSASGTNYGYTF,TGTGCCTGGAGTGCCTCCGGGACTAACTATGGCTACACCTTC
TRBV6-5,few,TRBJ1-5,-,13,CASSSGIYQPQHF,TGTGCCAGCAGTTCGGGGATCTATCAGCCCCAGCATTTT
TRBV30,once,TRBJ1-6,TRBD1,13,CAWAGQGDSPLHF,TGTGCCTGGGCCGGACAGGGTGATTCACCCCTCCACTTT
TRBV7-9,-,TRBJ2-7,-,17,CASSPVASRSVGYEQYF,TGTGCCAGCAGCCCCGTGGCTAGCCGGAGCGTAGGGTACGAGCAGTACTTC
TRBV10-3,-,TRBJ1-1,-,13,CAADKGQNTEAFF,TGTGCCGCGGACAAGGGGCAGAACACTGAAGCTTTCTTT
TRBV5-4,-,TRBJ2-1,TRBD2,18,CASSLRLAVDSSYNEQFF,TGTGCCAGCAGCTTGAGGCTAGCGGTTGATAGCTCCTACAATGAGCAGTTCTTC
TRBV7-7,-,TRBJ2-1,TRBD2,14,CASSLSGKGHEQFF,TGTGCCAGCAGCTTAAGCGGGAAGGGCCATGAGCAGTTCTTC